Shown below are 29 T cell receptor beta chains from a single sample sequenced in a study of vaccination and CD4 T cells after COVID-19 (dated by TCRdb to 2022 to 2024). For these TCRs, the target antigens are not known. Library preparation was by PCR. TCRdb names Illumina iSeq 100 as the instrument used. TCR sequencing of DNA from cultured CD4+ T cells used the Oncomine TCR Beta short-read assay at the Johns Hopkins FTIC core. The raw public reads went through TCRdb reprocessing: fastp at Q25, MiXCR clone calling, in-frame beta chains kept. CDR3 protein sequences are deduplicated, and each keeps its most common genes and DNA. This sample comprises about 19,000 distinct CDR3 sequences, less than 55% of them detected only once. The ten largest clones capture about a tenth of the sample. This specimen's treatment or condition label, interpreted: approximately 11-day PBMC culture with coronavirus spike peptide pools or control peptides (ViraFEST assay).

The sequencing used CD4+ T cells from blood, cultured in vitro, collected before SARS-CoV-2 vaccination. The receptor set was obtained from a human donor who had recovered from COVID-19.

There are a few counts of this clonotype. This rearrangement joins TRBV15 to TRBJ1-5, with TRBD1 matching 11 bases. The junction had 6 bases not matched to a gene; V was cut back by 2 bases and J by 6 bases. Germline V gene lookup returns CDR1 LNHNV and CDR2 YYDKDF (reference sequence). This CDR3 has 16 amino acids. The CDR3: CATSRTRTGGSQPQHF. The CDR3 DNA sequence: TGTGCCACCAGCAGAACCCGGACAGGGGGCAGTCAGCCCCAGCATTTT. The entire variable domain, with the rest obtained from reference TRBV15 and TRBJ1-5, is as follows: DAMVIQNPRYQVTQFGKPVTLSCSQTLNHNVMYWYQQKSSQAPKLLFHYYDKDFNNEADTPDNFQSRRPNTSFCFLDIRSPGLGDTAMYLCATSRTRTGGSQPQHFGDGTRLSIL.

This chain joins TRBV20-1 and TRBJ2-5; D is possibly TRBD2 (5 bases). V was cut by 1 base and J by 5 bases, with 11 bases left in between. CDR3 length: 13 amino acids. Germline CDR1 is DFQATT and CDR2 is SNEGSKA (reference sequence). CDR3 loop: CSARGLQGETQYF. As DNA, the CDR3 is TGCAGTGCTAGAGGACTACAAGGGGAGACCCAGTACTTC.

This clonotype was seen just once. The chain links TRBV18 to TRBJ1-5; no reliable D call. The CDR3 covers 15 residues. Germline CDR1 is KGHSH and CDR2 is LQKENI. Trimming removed 3 bases at V and 7 bases at J, with 16 bases between. CDR3 region: CASSPQKRVGQPQHF. CDR3 DNA: TGTGCCAGCTCACCCCAGAAGAGGGTGGGACAGCCCCAGCATTTT.

This chain joins TRBV7-9 and TRBJ1-3; D perhaps matches TRBD1 (6 bases). Trimming cost V 4 bases and J 4 bases, with 14 bases left between them. Germline V gene sequence: CDR1 SEHNR, CDR2 FQNEAQ (reference sequence). The CDR3 spans 15 residues. The CDR3 nucleotides are TGTGCCAGCAGCTCCCTAGCCAGGGGAGGAAACACCATATATTTT. It yields the protein CASSSLARGGNTIYF.

This chain connects TRBV7-2 to TRBJ2-7; the D is unclear. Per the germline V gene, CDR1 is SGHTA and CDR2 is FQGNSA. The V end lost 5 bases, the J end lost 3 bases, and 8 bases lay between the germline ends. This CDR3 comprises 12 residues. The CDR3 nucleotides are TGTGCCAGCAGCCCGGCCGGCTACGAGCAGTACTTC. Its translation is CASSPAGYEQYF.

The V and J genes are TRBV5-5 and TRBJ1-1; no definite D call. V was clipped by 4 bases and J by 1 base, with 5 bases between them. Germline V gives CDR1 SGHKS, CDR2 YYEKEE (reference sequence). The CDR3 runs to 12 residues. CDR3 nucleotide sequence: TGTGCCAGCAGCGTGAAGAACACTGAAGCTTTCTTT. Its translation is CASSVKNTEAFF. The full variable domain, rest sourced from reference TRBV5-5 and TRBJ1-1, is DAGVTQSPTHLIKTRGQQVTLRCSPISGHKSVSWYQQVLGQGPQFIFQYYEKEERGRGNFPDRFSARQFPNYSSELNVNALLLGDSALYLCASSVKNTEAFFGQGTRLTVV.

The rearrangement links TRBV10-1 to TRBJ2-3, with 8 positions matching TRBD2. Trimming took 0 bases from V and 4 from J; bases not matched to a gene: 6. The CDR3 consists of 16 residues. CDR1 WNHNN and CDR2 SYGVQD come from the germline V gene (reference sequence). This CDR3 is CASSESQREFSDTQYF. CDR3 sequence (DNA): TGCGCCAGCAGTGAGTCCCAGCGGGAGTTCTCAGATACGCAGTATTTT.

This clonotype was counted a few times. The chain has TRBV5-4 and TRBJ1-2; 10 bases are shared with TRBD1. The germline gives CDR1 SGHNT, CDR2 YYREEE (reference sequence). V lost 5 bases and J lost 3; bases outside the gene matches: 7. The CDR3 loop spans 15 amino acids. The CDR3 reads CASRLFGTGDYGYTF. The CDR3 DNA reads TGTGCCAGCAGACTCTTCGGGACAGGGGACTATGGCTACACCTTC.

The chain has TRBV7-2 and TRBJ2-5; 10 bases are a match to TRBD2. The CDR3 sequence is 15 residues long. Germline V gives CDR1 SGHTA, CDR2 FQGNSA. J was trimmed by 0 bases and V by 5 bases; bases with no gene match: 3. CDR3 DNA: TGTGCCAGCAGCGCGGGACTAGCGAACCAAGAGACCCAGTACTTC. Protein: CASSAGLANQETQYF.

This chain links TRBV19 with TRBJ1-5, with 7 positions matching TRBD1. Germline CDR1 LNHDA, CDR2 SQIVND (reference sequence). This CDR3 contains 12 residues. The trim removed 5 bases at V and 11 bases at J, leaving 6 bases unmatched. The DNA for the CDR3 is TGTGCCAGTAGTCCCCAGGGGGTTTCCCAGCATTTT. Amino acids: CASSPQGVSQHF.

The DNA of the CDR3 is TGTGCCAGCAGGGGGAGACAGGGGGTGAACACTGAAGCTTTCTTT. Translating gives CASRGRQGVNTEAFF. V and J are TRBV6-1 and TRBJ1-1; 9 bases fit TRBD1. This CDR3 spans 15 amino acids. Looked up from germline, CDR1 is MNHNS and CDR2 is SASEGT. J gave up 0 bases and V 6 bases, and 5 bases lay outside the gene matches.

The CDR3 DNA sequence: TGCGCCAGCAGCCGTCCGGGACTAGCTGGGGAGACCCAGTACTTC. This translates into CASSRPGLAGETQYF. V is TRBV4-1 and J is TRBJ2-5; 9 nucleotides match TRBD2. The CDR3 spans 15 residues. Germline V gene data show CDR1 as MGHRA and CDR2 as YSYEKL. Losses at the gene ends were 4 bases for V and 5 bases for J; bases not matched to a gene: 8.

The CDR3 is CSAASRDLTDTQYF. In nucleotides, the CDR3 is TGCAGTGCAGCGTCTCGGGATCTCACAGATACGCAGTATTTT. The rearrangement uses TRBV20-1 and TRBJ2-3; tentatively, D is TRBD2 (5 bases). Germline CDR1 and CDR2: DFQATT and SNEGSKA (reference sequence). The CDR3 is made up of 14 amino acids. V shed 6 bases and J shed 2 bases, with 15 bases lying between them.

The chain uses TRBV15 and TRBJ2-5; 11 positions agree with TRBD2. Germline values: CDR1 LNHNV, CDR2 YYDKDF (reference sequence). This CDR3 contains 15 residues. V dropped 11 bases and J dropped 5; count of bases not matched to a gene: 13. The CDR3 loop is CALSPLAGGGETQYF. The CDR3, as DNA: TGTGCCTTAAGCCCGCTAGCGGGAGGTGGGGAGACCCAGTACTTC.

The chain joins TRBV5-6 to TRBJ2-5, with D unresolved. The ends were cut back, 7 bases at V and 3 bases at J, with 13 bases in the middle. This CDR3 has 13 amino acids. Looked up from germline, CDR1 is SGHDT and CDR2 is YYEEEE. The DNA of the CDR3 is TGTGCCAGCGCGGAATGGGCAGAAGAGACCCAGTACTTC. Protein: CASAEWAEETQYF.

This chain uses TRBV7-9 with TRBJ1-1, with 8 bases identical to TRBD1. Germline values: CDR1 SEHNR, CDR2 FQNEAQ (reference sequence). Losses at the gene ends were 5 bases for V and 3 bases for J; bases not matched to a gene: 14. The CDR3 has 17 amino acids. CDR3 region: CASSLNQTRGLDTEAFF. The CDR3 coding sequence is TGTGCCAGCAGCCTTAATCAGACCAGGGGGCTGGACACTGAAGCTTTCTTT.

This chain uses TRBV6-1 with TRBJ2-7; D is possibly TRBD2 (5 bases). V lost 6 bases and J lost 1, with 13 bases in between. This CDR3 has 14 residues. The germline V gene has CDR1 MNHNS and CDR2 SASEGT. CDR3: CASRGRSGSYEQYF. Here the CDR3 DNA reads TGTGCCAGCAGAGGTAGAAGCGGTTCCTACGAGCAGTACTTC.

The gene calls are TRBV5-1 and TRBJ2-5, with D perhaps TRBD2 (5 bases). Germline assignment: CDR1 SGHRS and CDR2 YFSETQ. The CDR3 sequence is 15 residues long. The V end lost 2 bases, the J end lost 4 bases, and 15 bases lay between the germline ends. CDR3 sequence: CASSLMLASGETQYF. CDR3 DNA: TGCGCCAGCAGCTTAATGCTGGCCAGCGGAGAGACCCAGTACTTC.

To note about this clonotype: Here the CDR3 omits its conserved ending phenylalanine or tryptophan, so a read error is the likely source. The DNA of the CDR3 is TGTGCCAGCAGGATCGGCGCTAGCGGGGTGAATGAGCAGTTCTAC. Encoded protein: CASRIGASGVNEQFY. The chain links TRBV7-6 to TRBJ2-1, with 9 bases lining up with TRBD2. Germline V CDR1 and CDR2: SGHVS, FNYEAQ. The CDR3 loop spans 15 amino acids. Unmatched junction bases numbered 10, after V lost 6 bases and J lost 7 bases.

The genes are TRBV2 and TRBJ2-7; 7 positions agree with TRBD1. V lost 6 bases and J lost 0; bases outside the gene matches: 5. The V gene's germline CDR1 is SNHLY and CDR2 FYNNEI. The CDR3 totals 14 residues. CDR3 DNA sequence: TGTGCCAGCAGAGGACAGGAGAACTCCTACGAGCAGTACTTC. It translates to CASRGQENSYEQYF.

This clonotype was counted once. The chain carries TRBV19 and TRBJ1-5, with D unclear. The CDR3 runs 15 residues. V lost 7 bases and J lost 0, with 13 bases in between. The V gene's germline CDR1 is LNHDA and CDR2 SQIVND (reference sequence). CDR3 amino acids: CASNFVGSSNQPQHF. The CDR3 DNA sequence: TGTGCCAGTAACTTCGTCGGCAGTAGCAATCAGCCCCAGCATTTT.

The chain links TRBV6-1 to TRBJ2-7; a possible D gene is TRBD2 (5 bases). The V gene lost 6 bases and the J gene lost 1 base, with 19 bases spanning the gap. The CDR3 totals 16 residues. Germline V gene sequence: CDR1 MNHNS, CDR2 SASEGT. CDR3 nucleotides: TGTGCCAGCAGCCGACCCCAAAACAGCGGTTCCTACGAGCAGTACTTC. Translation: CASSRPQNSGSYEQYF.

The V call is TRBV28, the J call TRBJ2-7; unclear D gene. The germline V gene has CDR1 MDHEN and CDR2 SYDVKM. CDR3 length: 12 residues. V was pared by 5 bases and J by 2 bases, with 7 bases between. The CDR3 nucleotides are TGTGCCAGCAGTACCTACACCTACGAGCAGTACTTC. This encodes CASSTYTYEQYF.

The chain links TRBV10-3 to TRBJ2-7; D perhaps matches TRBD2 (5 bases). The CDR3 has 13 amino acids. Trimming shortened V by 6 bases and J by 7 bases, and 16 bases separated the two germline ends. The germline V gene encodes CDR1 ENHRY and CDR2 SYGVKD. The CDR3 DNA reads as TGTGCCATCAGCTTGGGAACGGGGAGAGAGCAGTACTTC. It encodes CAISLGTGREQYF.

The rearrangement joins TRBV20-1 to TRBJ1-2, with D possibly being TRBD1 (5 bases). Trimming pared 1 base from V and 3 bases from J, leaving 12 bases between. Germline V CDR1 and CDR2: DFQATT, SNEGSKA (reference sequence). This CDR3 region has 14 residues. For the CDR3, the DNA is TGCAGTGCTAGAGGGGACGCCGGGGACTATGGCTACACCTTC. This encodes CSARGDAGDYGYTF.

This chain connects TRBV28 to TRBJ1-2; tentative D call: TRBD1 (5 bases). CDR1 is MDHEN, CDR2 SYDVKM, per germline. The CDR3 has 15 residues. Trimming took off 8 bases at V and 7 bases at J, with 23 bases between the two ends. CDR3 nucleotides: TGTGCCAGCGCCCAGGTGGGGGGGTATGGCGGTGGCTACACCTTC. This translates into CASAQVGGYGGGYTF.

The genes are TRBV20-1 and TRBJ2-1, with D perhaps matching TRBD1 (7 bases). This CDR3 comprises 14 residues. CDR1 and CDR2 from the germline V gene are DFQATT and SNEGSKA (reference sequence). V was cut by 4 bases and J by 8 bases, with 18 bases left in between. This CDR3 reads CSANYRGGQHEQFF. CDR3 nucleotide sequence: TGCAGTGCTAATTACAGGGGAGGTCAGCATGAGCAGTTCTTC.

The chain couples TRBV6-5 to TRBJ1-5; D may be TRBD1 (5 bases). The germline V gene has CDR1 MNHEY and CDR2 SVGAGI. This CDR3 has 15 residues. The V and J ends lost 3 bases and 1 base respectively, with 10 bases between them. The DNA for the CDR3 is TGTGCCAGCAGTTATTCAGGGAGGAGCAATCAGCCCCAGCATTTT. Amino acid sequence: CASSYSGRSNQPQHF.

V usage is TRBV6-1 and J usage is TRBJ2-1; the match to TRBD2 covers 10 bases. Germline V lookup: CDR1 MNHNS, CDR2 SASEGT. V shed 7 bases, J shed 7 bases, and the junction held 13 bases outside the gene matches. CDR3 size: 16 residues. The CDR3 reads CASTNRPSGSVNEQFF. The CDR3 DNA reads as TGTGCCAGCACCAACAGGCCTAGCGGGAGTGTGAATGAGCAGTTCTTC.